This entry describes one T cell receptor (beta chain). This clonotype was seen many times. Its antigen target is currently unknown. No much larger clone is present one base from it, and per-base qualities are unavailable. The library was prepared using multiplex PCR. The instrument given in TCRdb is Illumina HiSeq 4000. CDR3 regions were amplified by Arm-PCR with iRepertoire HTBI primers to construct TCR beta libraries. Before sequencing, the PCR products went through gel purification. The paper's data handling went like this. Across samples, 60 to 70 TRBV and around 15 TRBJ segments were identified and used for gene usage analysis of CDR3 amino acid clonotypes. COPE and FqMerger were used to merge the filtered high-quality paired reads into contigs. Contigs were aligned with BLAST to IMGT TRBV, TRBD and TRBJ reference genes, and CDR3 was defined per IMGT. Any clonotype with a frequency above 0.1% was counted as a highly expanded clone. Repertoire diversity was measured by Shannon entropy, and V-J evenness by the Gini coefficient. Clonotypes shared by more than one individual were considered public. In TCRdb, the public reads were trimmed at Q25 with fastp and aligned with MiXCR, with productive beta chains retained. For every CDR3 protein sequence, its rows merge into one entry that carries the most common genes and DNA. TCRdb, rather than the study authors, made the V and J calls. Here the sample has some 240,000 distinct CDR3 sequences; around a fifth occur a single time. The top ten hold about an eighth of the sample.

V is shortened by 1 base, J by 5 bases, and the region joining them spans 15 bases. Based on the germline V gene, the CDR1 and CDR2 sequences are MNHNS and SASEGT. Including the terminal cysteine and phenylalanine, the CDR3 comprises 15 residues. The sequence is cut down to CDR3 DNA, 45 bases in frame from base 1. The sample's time point label is to be understood as: newly diagnosed GD, antithyroid drugs for less than 3 months. For both TCR sequencing and RNA sequencing, RNA was extracted from PBMCs in TRIzol. The diagnosis of Graves' disease followed American Thyroid Association guidelines. Recruitment of patients was carried out at an endocrinology department in Xi'an, China. From each patient, roughly 9 milliliters of peripheral blood was collected into an EDTA anticoagulant tube. Ficoll Paque Plus density gradient separation was used to isolate PBMCs, and no further T cell sorting was done. RNA quality was checked with an Agilent 2100 Bioanalyzer and agarose gel, and concentration with a NanoDrop 2000.

This specimen comes from a study of regulatory T cells in long-lasting Graves disease (dated by TCRdb to about 2021). Regarding the complete study: Newly diagnosed Graves' disease patients had taken antithyroid drugs for less than 3 months. Peripheral blood TCR sequencing and RNA sequencing compared persistent Graves' disease patients with newly diagnosed Graves' disease patients. A total of some 35 samples underwent TCR sequencing, from roughly 13 patients with persistent Graves' disease and some 20 patients with newly diagnosed Graves' disease. The study was conducted in China and was registered as a clinical trial.

What the work shows at the level of the full study, not this receptor alone: The small sample size was acknowledged by the authors as a limitation that may reduce accuracy. A larger number of public clonotypes was shared among persistent patients (around 2,500) than among newly diagnosed patients (roughly 930). Only the TCR beta chain was sequenced and analyzed. Lower TCR Shannon entropy and fewer highly expanded clones were observed in persistent Graves' disease patients than in newly diagnosed patients, which suggested clonal expansion. Peripheral blood alone was examined, since thyroid tissue, which constituted the primary lesion, could not be accessed. Persistent disease showed preferential use of TRBV28, TRBJ1-2 and TRBJ2-5, whereas newly diagnosed disease favored TRBV20-1 and TRBJ2-1.

These data were likewise used in another study, on T cells in Graves' hyperthyroidism and ophthalmopathy. The second paper states: Graves' hyperthyroidism was defined as stable when no progression to ophthalmopathy occurred over 18 months of follow-up. Hyperthyroidism patients were newly diagnosed, with disease duration under 2 months, and aged 18 to 65 years. Any patient with an uncontrolled infection, another autoimmune disease, pregnancy or lactation was excluded. Diagnoses were based on clinical symptoms, serum thyroxine and TRAb, thyroid ultrasound and orbital computed tomography. The TCR CDR3 was subjected to a first round of RT-PCR using the HTBI primer set and the Qiagen OneStep RT-PCR kit. Most expanded thyroid clonotypes (frequency above 0.001) were also detected in blood, a finding suggesting that blood repertoires may reflect thyroid immune responses. In cross-validation, a model built on a 13 V-J signature told ophthalmopathy apart from stable hyperthyroidism with about 90% sensitivity and about 81% specificity, and in testing the same model reached 80%/75%. In validation, progression to ophthalmopathy was predicted by the model with 65% to 71% sensitivity and 72% to 85% specificity, a median of around 6.5 months before onset. To identify TCR V-J signatures that set the groups apart, the researchers used a discovery cohort of 90 to 100 patients, made up of approximately 43 with Graves' ophthalmopathy and some 55 with stable Graves' hyperthyroidism. Prospective prediction of ophthalmopathy was tested in an independent validation cohort of 18 to 20 hyperthyroidism patients and 17 patients who later progressed to ophthalmopathy. For training and testing, the 100 or so patients in the discovery cohort were randomly divided in a 7:3 ratio. In addition, the study compared T-cell repertoires in thyroid tissue and in blood from about 6 Graves' hyperthyroidism patients. Following sampling, methimazole starting at 30 mg daily was given to hyperthyroidism patients, and high-dose intravenous methylprednisolone was given to ophthalmopathy patients. Libraries were constructed in a second round of multiplex PCR, after which size selection and purification were performed. Libraries were sequenced paired-end with 100 bp reads on an Illumina HiSeq2000. SOAPnuke was used to process the raw data, with reads discarded if the reads contained adapters or uncalled bases, had a mean Phred below 15, or lacked an exact constant-primer or identifier match. High-quality paired reads were merged using COPE v1.2.5, and each unique nucleotide sequence was defined as a clonotype. MiTCR v1.1 was used to align the clonotypes against IMGT TRBV, TRBD and TRBJ reference segments. Analysis was restricted to V-J combinations with a frequency above 0.0001, which covered roughly 99% of repertoires. The TCS score was defined as F50 (clonal expansion) divided by E x V (chaos), with BLOSUM62-based TCRdist calculated between CDR3 peptides within each V-J. Welch's t-statistics and random forest reduced several hundred V-J features to roughly 13, which were used in a naive Bayes classifier (R e1071). No statistical method was used to set the sample size in advance, and investigators knew the group allocation. According to the paper, TCR Vbeta CDR3 sequencing was carried out on 135 peripheral blood samples, which came from under 50 ophthalmopathy, under 80 hyperthyroidism and about 17 progressor patients.

This specimen was peripheral blood mononuclear cells (PBMCs), taken at new diagnosis, from a patient treated with antithyroid drugs. This TCR came from a woman aged 30 to 39 with Graves disease. Donor details come from another sample of the same person, matched by shared clones. This chain joins TRBV6-1 to TRBJ2-7; the D gene remains uncertain. The DNA sequence follows: TGTGCCAGCAGTGAAGACCGGGTAGGAAGGAACGAGCAGTACTTC. It specifies CASSEDRVGRNEQYF.